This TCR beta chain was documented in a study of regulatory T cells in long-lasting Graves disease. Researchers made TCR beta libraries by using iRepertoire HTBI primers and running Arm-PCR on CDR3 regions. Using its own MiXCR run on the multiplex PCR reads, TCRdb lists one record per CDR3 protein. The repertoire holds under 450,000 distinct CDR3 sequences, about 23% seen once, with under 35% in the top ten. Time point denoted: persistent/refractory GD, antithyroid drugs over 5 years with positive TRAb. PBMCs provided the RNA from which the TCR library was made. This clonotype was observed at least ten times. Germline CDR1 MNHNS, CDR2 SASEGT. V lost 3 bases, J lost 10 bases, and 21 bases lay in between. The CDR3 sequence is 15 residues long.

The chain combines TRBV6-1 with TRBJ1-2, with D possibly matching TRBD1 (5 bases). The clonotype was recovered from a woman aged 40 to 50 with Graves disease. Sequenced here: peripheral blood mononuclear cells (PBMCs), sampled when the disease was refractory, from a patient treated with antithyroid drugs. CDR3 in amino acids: CASSETFVRAEIYTF. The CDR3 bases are TGTGCCAGCAGTGAGACGTTTGTCAGGGCCGAGATCTACACCTTC.